One sample yielded the 28 T cell receptor beta chains listed below, sequenced in a study of T cell responses to AZD1222 COVID-19 vaccine. The table came from immunoSEQ multiplex PCR; TCRdb's copy has only in-frame clones and leaves some out. The profile shows 80,000 or so clones, roughly 90% of them singletons. The source was peripheral blood, collected 28 days after the second AZD1222 dose. These receptors all stem from an adult who received the AZD1222 COVID-19 vaccine.

V usage is TRBV4-3 and J usage is TRBJ2-2; weak D call: TRBD1 (5 bases). The CDR3 runs 15 residues. The ends were cut back, 0 bases at V and 1 base at J, with 6 bases in the middle. Germline V CDR1 and CDR2: LGHNA, YSLEER. The CDR3 DNA reads as TGCGCCAGCAGCCAAGAGGACAAGAACACCGGGGAGCTGTTTTTT. As protein: CASSQEDKNTGELFF.

V gene TRBV10-3 combines with J gene TRBJ1-2, with D unresolved. Trimming stripped 2 bases from V and 0 bases from J, with 28 bases between. CDR1 is ENHRY and CDR2 is SYGVKD in the germline V gene. The CDR3 extends over 21 amino acids. Here the CDR3 DNA reads TGTGCCATCAGTGAGCCAGGCGCTGATGATCCCCCATCAAGTACTAACTATGGCTACACCTTC. Amino acids: CAISEPGADDPPSSTNYGYTF.

The rearrangement joins TRBV7-8 to TRBJ1-4; D call uncertain. The V end lost 5 bases, the J end lost 1 base, and 8 bases lay between the germline ends. The germline gives CDR1 SGHVS, CDR2 FQNEAQ. The CDR3 has 14 amino acids. In DNA form, the CDR3 reads TGTGCCAGCAGCCCGGGAGGAACTAATGAAAAACTGTTTTTT. This encodes CASSPGGTNEKLFF.

This chain's CDR3 is CASSLGTGNEPQHF. The CDR3 nucleotides are TGTGCCAGCAGCTTAGGAACAGGGAATGAGCCCCAGCATTTT. The genes are TRBV11-2 and TRBJ1-5; D possibly corresponds to TRBD1 (6 bases). The length of the CDR3 is 14 residues. Trimming took 1 base from V and 8 from J, leaving 12 bases between them. Germline V gene sequence: CDR1 SGHAT, CDR2 FQNNGV.

CDR3 DNA sequence: TGTGCCAGCAGCTTAAGGGGGCTAGGTGCCGGGGAGCTGTTTTTT. The encoded protein is CASSLRGLGAGELFF. The chain employs TRBV13 and TRBJ2-2; 7 nucleotides agree with TRBD1. With 2 bases clipped from V and 6 bases from J, the junction kept 6 bases outside the gene matches. In germline, CDR1 is PRHDT, CDR2 FYEKMQ (reference sequence). The CDR3 loop spans 15 amino acids.

This chain connects TRBV9 to TRBJ2-1; 8 bases match TRBD2. V was clipped by 0 bases and J by 8 bases; unmatched bases: 19. This CDR3 is built from 19 residues. Germline V gene lookup returns CDR1 SGDLS and CDR2 YYNGEE. In DNA form, the CDR3 reads TGTGCCAGCAGCGTAGGCCCAACCACTCGTATGAGCGGGAGACATGAGCAGTTCTTC. Translation gives CASSVGPTTRMSGRHEQFF.

There are a few counts of this clone. The rearrangement links TRBV9 to TRBJ2-5, with TRBD2 matching 7 bases. The germline V gene has CDR1 SGDLS and CDR2 YYNGEE. The ends lost 0 bases at V and 4 bases at J; junction bases unmatched: 9. CDR3 length: 16 residues. This CDR3 reads CASSVVGAGVPETQYF. CDR3 nucleotides: TGTGCCAGCAGCGTAGTAGGTGCGGGAGTCCCAGAGACCCAGTACTTC.

The rearrangement uses TRBV5-1 and TRBJ2-3, with TRBD1 matching over 8 bases. Trimming removed 0 bases from V and 6 bases from J; junction bases left unmatched: 6. This CDR3 has 15 amino acids. The germline CDR1 and CDR2 sequences are SGHRS and YFSETQ. CDR3 sequence (DNA): TGCGCCAGCAGCTTGGATGCCAGGGGGCTTGATACGCAGTATTTT. Its protein is CASSLDARGLDTQYF.

This chain connects TRBV9 to TRBJ2-3, with D uncertain. CDR3 length equals 14 residues. CDR1 is SGDLS and CDR2 is YYNGEE in the germline V gene. Trimming cost V 0 bases and J 2 bases, with 7 bases left between them. The CDR3 sequence: CASSVVVYTDTQYF. Written as DNA, the CDR3 is TGTGCCAGCAGCGTAGTGGTTTACACAGATACGCAGTATTTT.

This clone occurred once. The chain uses TRBV7-9 and TRBJ2-5; maybe TRBD2 (5 bases). Trimming removed 5 bases at V and 2 bases at J, with 15 bases between. The CDR3 extends over 15 amino acids. Germline CDR1 SEHNR, CDR2 FQNEAQ (reference sequence). CDR3 residues: CASSPGSGWQETQYF. CDR3 bases: TGTGCCAGCAGCCCCGGGTCGGGGTGGCAAGAGACCCAGTACTTC.

The rearrangement uses TRBV30 and TRBJ2-7; D assignment may be TRBD1 or TRBD2 (5 bases each). The CDR3 is 10 residues long. V lost 4 bases and J lost 8, with 9 bases in between. Germline V gene lookup returns CDR1 GTSNPN and CDR2 SVGIG (reference sequence). CDR3 DNA: TGTGCCTGGATGGGGGAGCAGCAGTACTTC. Translating gives CAWMGEQQYF.

V and J are TRBV3-1 (or the pseudogene TRBV3-2) and TRBJ2-3; either TRBD1 or TRBD2 may fit D (5 bases each). Trimming shortened V by 3 bases and J by 0 bases, and 13 bases separated the two germline ends. Germline V gene data show CDR1 as LGHDT and CDR2 as YNNKEL (reference sequence). The CDR3 runs to 16 residues. The CDR3 here is CASSHHRDLSTDTQYF. The CDR3 bases are TGTGCCAGCAGCCACCACCGGGACCTTAGCACAGATACGCAGTATTTT.

This clone appeared a single time. This chain connects TRBV27 to TRBJ1-2; no clear D gene. Germline V CDR1 and CDR2: MNHEY, SMNVEV (reference sequence). CDR3 length equals 15 residues. The ends were cut back, 3 bases at V and 4 bases at J, with 15 bases in the middle. The CDR3 is CASSFGSGYGYGYTF. The CDR3 DNA reads as TGTGCCAGCAGTTTTGGGAGTGGGTACGGCTATGGCTACACCTTC.

The genes are TRBV30 and TRBJ1-2; D gene unclear. Trimming removed 2 bases from V and 6 bases from J, with 19 bases in between. This CDR3 region has 15 residues. Germline values: CDR1 GTSNPN, CDR2 SVGIG (reference sequence). The CDR3 sequence is CAWSSPSGFPHGYTF. The DNA for the CDR3 is TGTGCCTGGAGTTCCCCCTCGGGGTTCCCGCATGGCTACACCTTC. The variable domain in full, with the rest retrieved from reference TRBV30 and TRBJ1-2, is SQTIHQWPATLVQPVGSPLSLECTVEGTSNPNLYWYRQAAGRGLQLLFYSVGIGQISSEVPQNLSASRPQDRQFILSSKKLLLSDSGFYLCAWSSPSGFPHGYTFGSGTRLTVV.

The chain combines TRBV10-3 with TRBJ1-4, with 7 bases aligning to TRBD1. The CDR3 is 14 amino acids. From germline, CDR1 is ENHRY and CDR2 SYGVKD. Trimming cost V 6 bases and J 5 bases; bases outside gene matches: 6. The CDR3 DNA reads as TGTGCCATCAGGCCTTCGGGACAGAATGAAAAACTGTTTTTT. Amino acids: CAIRPSGQNEKLFF.

The J gene is TRBJ2-5, the V gene TRBV3-1 (or the pseudogene TRBV3-2); D may be TRBD2 (5 bases). The V gene's germline CDR1 is LGHDT and CDR2 YNNKEL (reference sequence). V shed 2 bases and J shed 5 bases, with 9 bases lying between them. This CDR3 comprises 13 residues. In nucleotides, the CDR3 is TGTGCCAGCAGCCAAACTAGGGTCGAGACCCAGTACTTC. It specifies CASSQTRVETQYF.

Here the CDR3 reads CASSPVSSGRTGGEQFF. CDR3 DNA: TGTGCCAGCAGCCCGGTCAGTAGCGGGAGAACAGGCGGTGAGCAGTTCTTC. This chain uses TRBV7-6 with TRBJ2-1; 9 bases are a match to TRBD2. The CDR3 loop spans 17 amino acids. Germline V gene data show CDR1 as SGHVS and CDR2 as FNYEAQ. Germline trimming cut 5 bases from V and 9 bases from J; bases unmatched to any gene: 17.

The V call is TRBV5-6, the J call TRBJ2-7; D uncertain. Germline CDR1 reads SGHDT; CDR2 reads YYEEEE. V lost 4 bases, J lost 11 bases, and 25 bases lay in between. The CDR3 covers 15 residues. The CDR3 DNA is TGTGCCAGCAGCGCCCCCGGATTTAGCTCCCTTCGGGAGTACTTC. Translation gives CASSAPGFSSLREYF.

The chain couples TRBV6-5 to TRBJ2-2; D is unclear. V was clipped by 2 bases and J by 3 bases, with 10 bases between them. Looked up from germline, CDR1 is MNHEY and CDR2 is SVGAGI. The CDR3 is 15 amino acids. The CDR3 nucleotides read TGTGCCAGCAGTTACGGGTCGACTTACACCGGGGAGCTGTTTTTT. It yields the protein CASSYGSTYTGELFF.

The rearrangement links TRBV7-2 to TRBJ2-1, with D hard to call. The V end was cut by 2 bases, the J end by 4 bases, with 15 bases between. CDR3 length: 16 amino acids. CDR1 and CDR2 from the germline V gene are SGHTA and FQGNSA. The CDR3 sequence is CASSLRSVLGYNEQFF. In DNA form, the CDR3 reads TGTGCCAGCAGCTTAAGGAGTGTTTTGGGGTACAATGAGCAGTTCTTC.

The J gene is TRBJ2-2, the V gene TRBV19, with D uncertain. The CDR3 has 13 residues. Germline values: CDR1 LNHDA, CDR2 SQIVND (reference sequence). The V gene lost 3 bases and the J gene lost 7 bases, with 9 bases spanning the gap. Here the CDR3 reads CASSITPVGELFF. The CDR3 DNA is TGTGCCAGTAGTATTACCCCGGTCGGGGAGCTGTTTTTT.

This chain uses TRBV4-1 with TRBJ1-6; no clear D. The germline CDR1 and CDR2 sequences are MGHRA and YSYEKL. V was cut by 5 bases and J by 7 bases, with 9 bases left in between. The CDR3 runs 13 residues. The CDR3 spells CASSKARNSPLHF. The CDR3, as DNA: TGCGCCAGCAGCAAAGCCAGGAATTCACCCCTCCACTTT.

The chain recombines TRBV2 with TRBJ2-7; TRBD2 agrees at 10 bases. The germline V gene has CDR1 SNHLY and CDR2 FYNNEI. The CDR3 contains 14 residues. V was pared by 4 bases and J by 3 bases, with 3 bases of the junction left unmatched. CDR3 sequence: CASSGIAGGYEQYF. Written as DNA, the CDR3 is TGTGCCAGCAGTGGAATAGCGGGGGGCTACGAGCAGTACTTC.

The chain links TRBV27 to TRBJ1-2, with D maybe TRBD1 (5 bases). The CDR3 is 15 amino acids. The V end lost 3 bases, the J end lost 0 bases, and 11 bases lay between the germline ends. The V gene's germline CDR1 is MNHEY and CDR2 SMNVEV (reference sequence). CDR3 in amino acids: CASSLRGPTNYGYTF. The DNA of the CDR3 is TGTGCCAGCAGTTTGAGGGGCCCTACTAACTATGGCTACACCTTC.

The rearrangement links TRBV15 to TRBJ2-2, with D maybe TRBD2 (6 bases). Per germline, CDR1 LNHNV and CDR2 YYDKDF (reference sequence). V gave up 0 bases and J gave up 1 base, with 9 bases separating them. The CDR3 has 16 residues. CDR3 in amino acids: CATSREPGLNTGELFF. The CDR3 nucleotides are TGTGCCACCAGCAGAGAACCGGGACTGAACACCGGGGAGCTGTTTTTT.

The V and J genes are TRBV5-6 and TRBJ1-1; D ambiguous. The length of the CDR3 is 13 residues. V lost 4 bases to trimming and J lost 1 base, with 8 bases between them. CDR1 and CDR2 (germline): SGHDT, YYEEEE. The CDR3 loop is CASSPNRNTEAFF. The CDR3 DNA is TGTGCCAGCAGCCCAAACAGGAACACTGAAGCTTTCTTT.

The V gene is TRBV18, the J gene TRBJ1-2; 7 nucleotides line up with TRBD1. Germline V gene sequence: CDR1 KGHSH, CDR2 LQKENI. The CDR3 length is 15 residues. The V segment lost 0 bases and the J segment 2 bases; nucleotides outside the gene matches: 3. CDR3 bases: TGTGCCAGCTCACCACCCACAGGGGCAAACTATGGCTACACCTTC. The encoded protein is CASSPPTGANYGYTF.

V and J are TRBV6-4 and TRBJ2-2; 13 bases map to TRBD2. The J segment lost 6 bases and the V segment lost 1 base, leaving 8 bases of the junction unmatched. Germline V gene sequence: CDR1 MRHNA, CDR2 SNTAGT. The CDR3 extends over 18 amino acids. The CDR3: CASSDFRLAGGRAGELFF. CDR3 nucleotides: TGTGCCAGCAGTGACTTCCGACTAGCGGGAGGCAGGGCCGGGGAGCTGTTTTTT.